This T cell receptor beta chain comes out of a study of identical twins. As concerns this clonotype: Its specificity is not known.

CDR1 is LNHDA and CDR2 is SQIVND in the germline V gene (reference sequence). V lost 5 bases, J lost 17 bases, and 16 bases lay in between. The CDR3 has 12 amino acids. The study's findings and limits: Abundant beta clonotypes from cord blood bore fewer insertions; memory repertoires lacked this pattern.

TCRdb re-analysed the 5' RACE reads in MiXCR, keeping a single row per CDR3 protein. The sample lists 200,000 to 250,000 distinct CDR3 sequences, approximately 8.3% occurring once. These data were likewise used in another study, on yellow fever vaccine responses in identical twins.

Input material: memory (CD45RO+) T cells sorted from blood. The chain uses TRBV19 and TRBJ1-6; no firm D call. The sequence was obtained from a woman under 30 in good health. CDR3 in amino acids: CASSYLGQPIHF. CDR3 sequence (DNA): TGTGCCAGTAGTTACCTGGGTCAGCCGATCCACTTT.